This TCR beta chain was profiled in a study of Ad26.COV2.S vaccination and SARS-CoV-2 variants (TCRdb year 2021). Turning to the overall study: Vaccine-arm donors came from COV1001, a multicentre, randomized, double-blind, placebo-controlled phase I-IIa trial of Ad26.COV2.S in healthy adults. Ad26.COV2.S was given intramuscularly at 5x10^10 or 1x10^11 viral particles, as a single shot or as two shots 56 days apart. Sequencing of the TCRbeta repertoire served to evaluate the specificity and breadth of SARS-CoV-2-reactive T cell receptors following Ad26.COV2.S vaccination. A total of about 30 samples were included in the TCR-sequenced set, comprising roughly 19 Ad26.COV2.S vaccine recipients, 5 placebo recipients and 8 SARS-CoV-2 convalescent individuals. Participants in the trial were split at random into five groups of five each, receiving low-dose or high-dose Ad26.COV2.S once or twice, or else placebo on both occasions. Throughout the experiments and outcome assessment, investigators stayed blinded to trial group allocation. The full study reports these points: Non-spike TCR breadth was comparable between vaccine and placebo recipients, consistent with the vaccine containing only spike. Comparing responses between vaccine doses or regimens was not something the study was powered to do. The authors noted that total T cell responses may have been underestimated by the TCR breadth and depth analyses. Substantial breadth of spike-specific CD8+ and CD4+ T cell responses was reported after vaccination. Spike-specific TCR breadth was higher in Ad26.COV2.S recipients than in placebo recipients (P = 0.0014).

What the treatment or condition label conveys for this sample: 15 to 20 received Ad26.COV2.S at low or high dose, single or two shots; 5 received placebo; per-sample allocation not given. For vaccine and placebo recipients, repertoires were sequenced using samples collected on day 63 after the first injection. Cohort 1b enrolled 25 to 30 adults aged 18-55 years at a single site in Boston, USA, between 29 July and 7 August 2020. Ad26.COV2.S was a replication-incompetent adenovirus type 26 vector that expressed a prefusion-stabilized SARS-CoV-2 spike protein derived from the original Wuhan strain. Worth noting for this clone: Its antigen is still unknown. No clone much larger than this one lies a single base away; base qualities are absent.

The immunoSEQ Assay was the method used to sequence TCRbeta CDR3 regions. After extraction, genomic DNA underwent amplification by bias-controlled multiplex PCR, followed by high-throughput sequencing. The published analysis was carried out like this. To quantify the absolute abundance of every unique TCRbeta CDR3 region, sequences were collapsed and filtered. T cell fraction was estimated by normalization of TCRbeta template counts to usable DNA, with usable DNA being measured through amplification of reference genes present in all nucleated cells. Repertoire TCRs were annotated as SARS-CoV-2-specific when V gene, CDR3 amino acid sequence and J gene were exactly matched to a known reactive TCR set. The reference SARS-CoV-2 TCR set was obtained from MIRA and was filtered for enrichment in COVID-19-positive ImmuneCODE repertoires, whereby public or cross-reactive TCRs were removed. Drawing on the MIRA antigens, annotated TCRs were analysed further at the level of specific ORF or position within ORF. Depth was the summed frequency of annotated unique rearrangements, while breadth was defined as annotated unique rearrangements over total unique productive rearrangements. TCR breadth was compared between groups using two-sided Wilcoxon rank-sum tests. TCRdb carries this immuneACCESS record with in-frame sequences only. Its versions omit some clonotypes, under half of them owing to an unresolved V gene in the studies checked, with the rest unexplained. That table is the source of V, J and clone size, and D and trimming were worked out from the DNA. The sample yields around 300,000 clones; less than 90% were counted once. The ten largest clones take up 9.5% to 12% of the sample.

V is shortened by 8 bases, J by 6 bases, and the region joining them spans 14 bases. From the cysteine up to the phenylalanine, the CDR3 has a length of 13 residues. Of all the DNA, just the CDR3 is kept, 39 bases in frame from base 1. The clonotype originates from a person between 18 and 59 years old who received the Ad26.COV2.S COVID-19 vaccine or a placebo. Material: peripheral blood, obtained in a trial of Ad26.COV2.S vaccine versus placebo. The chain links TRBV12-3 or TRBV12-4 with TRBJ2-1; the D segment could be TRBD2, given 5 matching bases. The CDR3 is CASGSSSSNEQFF. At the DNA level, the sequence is TGTGCCAGCGGCTCCTCTAGCTCCAATGAGCAGTTCTTC.